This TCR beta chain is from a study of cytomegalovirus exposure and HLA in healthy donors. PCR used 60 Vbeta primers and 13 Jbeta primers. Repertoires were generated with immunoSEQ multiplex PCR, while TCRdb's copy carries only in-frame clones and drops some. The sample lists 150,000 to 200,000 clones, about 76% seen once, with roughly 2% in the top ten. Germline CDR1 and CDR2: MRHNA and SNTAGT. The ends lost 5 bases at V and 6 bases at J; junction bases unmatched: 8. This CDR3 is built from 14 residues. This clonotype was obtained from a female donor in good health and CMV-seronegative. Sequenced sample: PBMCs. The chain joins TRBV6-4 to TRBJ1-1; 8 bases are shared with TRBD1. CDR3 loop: CASSPGTGAAEAFF. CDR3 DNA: TGTGCCAGCAGTCCCGGGACAGGAGCCGCTGAAGCTTTCTTT.